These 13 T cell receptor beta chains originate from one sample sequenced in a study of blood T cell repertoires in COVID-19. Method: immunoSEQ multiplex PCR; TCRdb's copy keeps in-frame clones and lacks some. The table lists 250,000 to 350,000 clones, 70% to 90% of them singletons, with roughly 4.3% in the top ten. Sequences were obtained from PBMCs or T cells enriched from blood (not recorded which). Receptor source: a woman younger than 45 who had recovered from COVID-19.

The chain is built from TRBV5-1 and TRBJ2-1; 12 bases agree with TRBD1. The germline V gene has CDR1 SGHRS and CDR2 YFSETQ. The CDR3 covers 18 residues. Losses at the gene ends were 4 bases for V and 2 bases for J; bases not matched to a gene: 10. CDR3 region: CASSTSRDRGRAYNEQFF. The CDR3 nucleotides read TGCGCCAGCAGCACCTCCCGGGACAGGGGGCGAGCCTACAATGAGCAGTTCTTC.

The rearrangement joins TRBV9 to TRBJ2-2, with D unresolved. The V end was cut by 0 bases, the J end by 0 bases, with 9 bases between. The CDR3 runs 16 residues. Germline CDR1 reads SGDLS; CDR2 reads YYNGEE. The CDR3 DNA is TGTGCCAGCAGCGTAGTCCGGTCGGCGAACACCGGGGAGCTGTTTTTT. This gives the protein CASSVVRSANTGELFF.

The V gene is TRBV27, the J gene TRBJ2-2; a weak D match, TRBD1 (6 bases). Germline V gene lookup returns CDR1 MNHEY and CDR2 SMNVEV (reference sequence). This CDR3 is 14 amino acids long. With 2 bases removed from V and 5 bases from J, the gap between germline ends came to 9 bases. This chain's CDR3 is CASSLSGTTGELFF. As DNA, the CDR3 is TGTGCCAGCAGTTTAAGTGGGACAACCGGGGAGCTGTTTTTT.

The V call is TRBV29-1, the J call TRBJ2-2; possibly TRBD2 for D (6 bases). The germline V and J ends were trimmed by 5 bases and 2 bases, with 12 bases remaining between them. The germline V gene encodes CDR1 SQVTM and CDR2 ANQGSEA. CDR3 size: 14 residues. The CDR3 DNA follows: TGCAGCGTTCTGTGGGGGGTCAACACCGGGGAGCTGTTTTTT. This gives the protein CSVLWGVNTGELFF.

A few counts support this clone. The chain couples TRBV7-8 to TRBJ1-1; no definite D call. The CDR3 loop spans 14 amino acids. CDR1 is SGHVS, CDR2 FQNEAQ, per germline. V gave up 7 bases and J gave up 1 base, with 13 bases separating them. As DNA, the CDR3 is TGTGCCAGCACAAAGGGCGGGTCGAACACTGAAGCTTTCTTT. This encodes CASTKGGSNTEAFF.

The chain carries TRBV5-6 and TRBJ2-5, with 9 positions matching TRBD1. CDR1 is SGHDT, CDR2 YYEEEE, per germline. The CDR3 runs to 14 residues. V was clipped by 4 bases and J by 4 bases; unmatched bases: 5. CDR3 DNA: TGTGCCAGCAGCCAATCGGGACAGGGAGAGACCCAGTACTTC. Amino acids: CASSQSGQGETQYF.

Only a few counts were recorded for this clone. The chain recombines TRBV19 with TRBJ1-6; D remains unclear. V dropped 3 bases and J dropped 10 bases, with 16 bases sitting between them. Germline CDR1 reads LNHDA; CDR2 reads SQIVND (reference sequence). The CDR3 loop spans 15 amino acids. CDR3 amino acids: CASSMYPRTGSPLHF. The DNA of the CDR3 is TGTGCCAGTAGTATGTATCCACGGACGGGATCACCCCTCCACTTT.

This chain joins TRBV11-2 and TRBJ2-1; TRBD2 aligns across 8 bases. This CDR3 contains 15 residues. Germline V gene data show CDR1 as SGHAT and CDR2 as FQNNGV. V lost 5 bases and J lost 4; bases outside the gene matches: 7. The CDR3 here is CASSKTSGNYNEQFF. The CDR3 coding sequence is TGTGCCAGCAGCAAAACTAGCGGTAATTACAATGAGCAGTTCTTC.

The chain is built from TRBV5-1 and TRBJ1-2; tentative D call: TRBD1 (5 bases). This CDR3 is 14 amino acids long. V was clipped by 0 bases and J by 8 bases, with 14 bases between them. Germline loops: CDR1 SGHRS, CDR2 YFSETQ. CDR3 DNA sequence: TGCGCCAGCAGCTTGGTACGCAGGGATGGGGGCTACACCTTC. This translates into CASSLVRRDGGYTF.

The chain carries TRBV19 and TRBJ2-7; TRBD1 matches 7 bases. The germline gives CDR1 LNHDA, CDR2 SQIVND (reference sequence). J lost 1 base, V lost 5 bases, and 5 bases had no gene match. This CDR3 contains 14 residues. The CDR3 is CASSLTGSSYEQYF. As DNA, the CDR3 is TGTGCCAGTAGTCTGACAGGGTCTTCCTACGAGCAGTACTTC. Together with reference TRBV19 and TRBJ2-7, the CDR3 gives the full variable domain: DGGITQSPKYLFRKEGQNVTLSCEQNLNHDAMYWYRQDPGQGLRLIYYSQIVNDFQKGDIAEGYSVSREKKESFPLTVTSAQKNPTAFYLCASSLTGSSYEQYFGPGTRLTVT.

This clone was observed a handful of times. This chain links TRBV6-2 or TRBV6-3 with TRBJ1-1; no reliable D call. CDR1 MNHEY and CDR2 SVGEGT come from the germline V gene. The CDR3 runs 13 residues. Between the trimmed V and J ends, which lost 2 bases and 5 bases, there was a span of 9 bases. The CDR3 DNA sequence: TGTGCCAGCAGTTACCTTGGGCCTACTGAAGCTTTCTTT. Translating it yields CASSYLGPTEAFF.

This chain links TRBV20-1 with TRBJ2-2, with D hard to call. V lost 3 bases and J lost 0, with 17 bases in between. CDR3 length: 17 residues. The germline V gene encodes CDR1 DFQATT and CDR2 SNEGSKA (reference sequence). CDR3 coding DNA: TGCAGTGCTAGTTATGACAACGCCCCTACGAACACCGGGGAGCTGTTTTTT. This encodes CSASYDNAPTNTGELFF.

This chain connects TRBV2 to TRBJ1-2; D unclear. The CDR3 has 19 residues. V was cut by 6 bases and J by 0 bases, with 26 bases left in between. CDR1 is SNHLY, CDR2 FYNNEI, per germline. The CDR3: CASSAGRQRTDLSNYGYTF. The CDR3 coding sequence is TGTGCCAGCAGCGCGGGCCGACAAAGGACGGACCTTTCTAACTATGGCTACACCTTC.